Shown below are 23 T cell receptor beta chains from a single sample sequenced in a study of vaccination and CD4 T cells after COVID-19. Treatment: roughly 11-day PBMC culture with coronavirus spike peptide pools or control peptides (ViraFEST assay). What these receptors recognize is not known. The Oncomine TCR Beta short-read assay was applied to DNA of cultured CD4+ T cells. TCRdb independently ran MiXCR on the PCR reads; one entry per CDR3 protein. The profile shows some 21,000 distinct CDR3 sequences, 60% of them singletons. The source was CD4+ T cells from blood, cultured in vitro, collected after SARS-CoV-2 vaccination. These receptors came from a human donor who received a COVID-19 vaccine.

The chain carries TRBV20-1 and TRBJ2-5; a weak D match, TRBD1 (5 bases). Per germline, CDR1 DFQATT and CDR2 SNEGSKA (reference sequence). The V end was cut by 2 bases, the J end by 1 base, with 14 bases between. The CDR3 totals 15 residues. For the CDR3, the DNA is TGCAGTGCTAGACCACCCGGCAGGGTCCAAGAGACCCAGTACTTC. Translated, it gives CSARPPGRVQETQYF.

This clonotype was seen a handful of times. The chain combines TRBV24-1 with TRBJ2-5; a possible D gene is TRBD2 (6 bases). The CDR3 is 15 amino acids. CDR1 and CDR2 from the germline V gene are KGHDR and SFDVKD. The V and J ends lost 4 bases and 4 bases respectively, with 15 bases between them. CDR3 coding DNA: TGTGCCACCAGTGACCGACGGGGGTTACGAGAGACCCAGTACTTC. Encoded protein: CATSDRRGLRETQYF.

This clonotype was seen a handful of times. The rearrangement uses TRBV27 and TRBJ1-2; 10 bases agree with TRBD1. Germline assignment: CDR1 MNHEY and CDR2 SMNVEV (reference sequence). The length of the CDR3 is 18 residues. V dropped 5 bases and J dropped 6; count of bases not matched to a gene: 18. As DNA, the CDR3 is TGTGCCAGCAGTCCTGACCGGACAGGGGGTCACTTACTCCATGGCTACACCTTC. Its protein product is CASSPDRTGGHLLHGYTF.

The rearrangement links TRBV12-3 or TRBV12-4 to TRBJ1-2, with a weak D call TRBD1 (5 bases). The CDR3 sequence is 15 residues long. Trimming removed 2 bases at V and 2 bases at J, with 12 bases between. DNA of the CDR3: TGTGCCAGCAGTTTACGCCGGGGCCTGAACTATGGCTACACCTTC. It yields the protein CASSLRRGLNYGYTF.

By proportion, this clonotype is medium-sized. The chain couples TRBV10-3 to TRBJ1-6; a possible D gene is TRBD1 (6 bases). Germline-derived CDR1 and CDR2 are ENHRY and SYGVKD. There are 13 residues in the CDR3. V gave up 5 bases and J gave up 7 bases, with 9 bases separating them. The DNA of the CDR3 is TGTGCCATCAGTATAGGACAGAATTCACCCCTCCACTTT. This codes for CAISIGQNSPLHF.

The genes are TRBV20-1 and TRBJ1-5; D perhaps matches TRBD1 (6 bases). CDR1 and CDR2 (germline): DFQATT, SNEGSKA (reference sequence). The CDR3 totals 13 residues. The V end was cut by 3 bases, the J end by 8 bases, with 14 bases between. CDR3 sequence (DNA): TGCAGTGCTAGCGGACAGCAAGGCGAGCCCCAGCATTTT. Translated, it gives CSASGQQGEPQHF.

The chain combines TRBV5-1 with TRBJ2-3; TRBD2 agrees at 8 bases. Germline V gene data show CDR1 as SGHRS and CDR2 as YFSETQ. J gave up 3 bases and V 2 bases, and 5 bases lay outside the gene matches. The CDR3 is 15 amino acids. This CDR3 reads CASSFAGGKTDTQYF. DNA of the CDR3: TGCGCCAGCAGCTTTGCGGGGGGAAAGACAGATACGCAGTATTTT.

This clonotype was recorded only once. CDR3 sequence: CASSLVGDANTGELFF. CDR3 sequence (DNA): TGTGCCAGCAGCTTGGTGGGAGACGCGAACACCGGGGAGCTGTTTTTT. V is TRBV7-9 and J is TRBJ2-2; TRBD2 might be the D (5 bases). V lost 3 bases and J 0 bases, leaving 11 bases between the germline ends. The CDR3 is made up of 16 amino acids. Germline V gene data show CDR1 as SEHNR and CDR2 as FQNEAQ (reference sequence).

V usage is TRBV6-1 and J usage is TRBJ2-5, with 9 bases that match TRBD1. Germline CDR1 and CDR2: MNHNS and SASEGT. The CDR3 sequence is 21 residues long. V shed 5 bases and J 0 bases; nucleotides not matched to a gene: 22. The CDR3 nucleotides are TGTGCCAGCAGTCTTCGCCCGGGACAGGGATGGGAGCCCTCATACCAAGAGACCCAGTACTTC. It specifies CASSLRPGQGWEPSYQETQYF.

The rearrangement joins TRBV20-1 to TRBJ2-7, with TRBD2 matching 11 bases. Trimming at V came to 0 bases and at J to 3 bases, leaving 10 bases not matched to a gene. Germline CDR1 DFQATT, CDR2 SNEGSKA (reference sequence). The CDR3 is 17 amino acids. CDR3 bases: TGCAGTGCTAGAGATCTGCGGGGAACTAGCGGGGGCTACGAGCAGTACTTC. This encodes CSARDLRGTSGGYEQYF.

The gene calls are TRBV20-1 and TRBJ1-5, with D perhaps TRBD1 (6 bases). Germline-derived CDR1 and CDR2 are DFQATT and SNEGSKA (reference sequence). The CDR3 consists of 17 residues. Trimming cost V 4 bases and J 1 base, with 20 bases left between them. CDR3 region: CSATEEGGPNSNQPQHF. The CDR3 nucleotides are TGCAGTGCTACCGAGGAGGGGGGACCGAACAGCAATCAGCCCCAGCATTTT.

V gene TRBV5-1 combines with J gene TRBJ2-3, with D possibly matching TRBD1 (5 bases). Per the germline V gene, CDR1 is SGHRS and CDR2 is YFSETQ. The CDR3 has 15 amino acids. V was cut by 0 bases and J by 4 bases, with 12 bases left in between. CDR3 DNA sequence: TGCGCCAGCAGCTTGGGCCCAGGGATGGCAGATACGCAGTATTTT. This codes for CASSLGPGMADTQYF. Supplemented by reference TRBV5-1 and TRBJ2-3, the full variable domain reads KAGVTQTPRYLIKTRGQQVTLSCSPISGHRSVSWYQQTPGQGLQFLFEYFSETQRNKGNFPGRFSGRQFSNSRSEMNVSTLELGDSALYLCASSLGPGMADTQYFGPGTRLTVL.

This clonotype came up a few times. The chain recombines TRBV6-1 with TRBJ1-2, with D tentatively TRBD1 (5 bases). The CDR3 is 13 amino acids. V was clipped by 1 base and J by 4 bases, with 7 bases between them. CDR1 MNHNS and CDR2 SASEGT come from the germline V gene. CDR3 sequence reads: CASSEGRAYGYTF. The CDR3 DNA reads as TGTGCCAGCAGTGAAGGCAGGGCCTATGGCTACACCTTC.

This clonotype has just a few counts. The chain is built from TRBV12-3 or TRBV12-4 and TRBJ1-5; D is ambiguous. This CDR3 comprises 14 residues. Deletions cut 6 bases from V and 4 bases from J, with 13 bases between. The chain's CDR3 is CASSRRIVNQPQHF. For the CDR3, the DNA is TGTGCCAGCAGCCGGAGAATAGTTAATCAGCCCCAGCATTTT.

This clonotype showed up just a few times. J is TRBJ1-2 and V is TRBV7-3, with 7 bases matching TRBD1. The V gene's germline CDR1 is SGHTA and CDR2 FQGTGA. The J segment lost 1 base and the V segment lost 1 base, leaving 9 bases of the junction unmatched. This CDR3 has 17 amino acids. As DNA, the CDR3 is TGTGCCAGCAGCTTAAATTCCGGACAGGAGTTTAACTATGGCTACACCTTC. Translated: CASSLNSGQEFNYGYTF.

This clonotype has only a few counts. The chain's CDR3 is CASKVIGDQPQHF. CDR3 DNA: TGCGCCAGCAAAGTCATTGGGGATCAGCCCCAGCATTTT. The gene calls are TRBV10-1 and TRBJ1-5, with D hard to call. The germline CDR1 and CDR2 sequences are WNHNN and SYGVQD (reference sequence). Trimming took off 7 bases at V and 5 bases at J, with 12 bases between the two ends. The CDR3 consists of 13 residues.

This chain connects TRBV6-2 or TRBV6-3 to TRBJ2-2; D uncertain. CDR3 length: 12 amino acids. The V end lost 3 bases, the J end lost 8 bases, and 7 bases lay between the germline ends. CDR1 is MNHEY and CDR2 is SVGEGT in the germline V gene. The CDR3 coding sequence is TGTGCCAGCAGTTATTATAAGGGGGAGCTGTTTTTT. It yields the protein CASSYYKGELFF.

This clonotype was seen just once. The chain carries TRBV10-1 and TRBJ2-5, with 8 bases identical to TRBD1. This CDR3 has 14 amino acids. V trimming: 4 bases; J trimming: 3 bases; junction bases outside the gene matches: 4. Germline V gene sequence: CDR1 WNHNN, CDR2 SYGVQD (reference sequence). CDR3 nucleotides: TGCGCCAGCAGTGCGGCAGGGGGCAAAGAGACCCAGTACTTC. Translation gives CASSAAGGKETQYF.

This sequence joins TRBV20-1 and TRBJ2-7, with 10 bases identical to TRBD1. Germline V CDR1 and CDR2: DFQATT, SNEGSKA (reference sequence). The CDR3 runs to 14 residues. The trim removed 2 bases at V and 4 bases at J, leaving 5 bases unmatched. The CDR3 DNA reads as TGCAGTGCTAGACAGACAGGGGGCGCGTACGAGCAGTACTTC. The encoded protein is CSARQTGGAYEQYF.

V is TRBV2 and J is TRBJ1-3; D not resolved. V dropped 5 bases and J dropped 0 bases, with 11 bases sitting between them. CDR1 is SNHLY and CDR2 is FYNNEI in the germline V gene. The CDR3 extends over 15 amino acids. The CDR3 DNA follows: TGTGCCAGCAGTCTACGGGCATTCTCTGGAAACACCATATATTTT. Its translation is CASSLRAFSGNTIYF.

CDR3 DNA: TGTGCCAGCAGCTTAATCTCGTGGGGGGCCTCCTACGAGCAGTACTTC. Amino acid sequence: CASSLISWGASYEQYF. The chain combines TRBV7-9 with TRBJ2-7; D possibly uses TRBD1 or TRBD2 (6 bases each). CDR3 size: 16 residues. Deletions cut 2 bases from V and 0 bases from J, with 14 bases between. The V gene's germline CDR1 is SEHNR and CDR2 FQNEAQ (reference sequence).

This clonotype has only a few counts. The rearrangement uses TRBV12-5 and TRBJ1-1; D is ambiguous. Germline V CDR1 and CDR2: LGHNT, FRNRAP. The CDR3 contains 15 residues. V lost 5 bases and J lost 0, with 13 bases in between. The CDR3 loop reads CASGPPNNMNTEAFF. The CDR3 DNA is TGTGCTAGTGGTCCTCCCAACAACATGAACACTGAAGCTTTCTTT.

V gene TRBV29-1 combines with J gene TRBJ2-5; 9 nucleotides match TRBD2. The ends lost 5 bases at V and 1 base at J; junction bases unmatched: 11. Germline CDR1 and CDR2: SQVTM and ANQGSEA. The CDR3 consists of 16 residues. Written as DNA, the CDR3 is TGCAGCGTTCACATCTGGCGGGGGGGCCTCCAAGAGACCCAGTACTTC. It specifies CSVHIWRGGLQETQYF.